A single sample gave rise to the 20 T cell receptor beta chains below, sequenced in a study of regulatory dendritic cells for organ transplantation. The protocol was immunoSEQ multiplex PCR, while the TCRdb copy is restricted to in-frame clones and leaves out a portion. The data show under 35,000 clones, approximately 91% seen once. Sequencing was performed on naive CD4+ T cells from blood. The subset is: CD45RA+ naive T cells. Source of these receptors: a human donor in good health.

This rearrangement joins TRBV20-1 to TRBJ2-7; D is unclear. Trimming shortened V by 4 bases and J by 2 bases, and 6 bases separated the two germline ends. Germline values: CDR1 DFQATT, CDR2 SNEGSKA (reference sequence). CDR3 length: 11 amino acids. Here the CDR3 reads CSAKQAYEQYF. The CDR3 region has the DNA TGCAGTGCTAAACAAGCCTACGAGCAGTACTTC.

This sequence joins TRBV9 and TRBJ2-7; 8 nucleotides align to TRBD1. Germline lookup yields CDR1 SGDLS and CDR2 YYNGEE. Trimming took 4 bases from V and 3 from J; bases not matched to a gene: 12. The CDR3 length is 16 residues. The CDR3 coding sequence is TGTGCCAGCAGCCGTTTTATAGGACAGGGCTTCTACGAGCAGTACTTC. Translation gives CASSRFIGQGFYEQYF.

This chain links TRBV18 with TRBJ1-1; tentatively, D is TRBD1 (5 bases). V lost 2 bases and J lost 4, with 11 bases in between. Per the germline V gene, CDR1 is KGHSH and CDR2 is LQKENI. CDR3 length equals 14 residues. The CDR3 loop reads CASSPDSLPTEAFF. The CDR3 DNA reads TGTGCCAGCTCACCAGACAGCCTCCCCACTGAAGCTTTCTTT.

The rearrangement joins TRBV5-8 to TRBJ1-1; the D gene is possibly TRBD1 (5 bases). The CDR3 has 15 amino acids. Germline V lookup: CDR1 SGHTS, CDR2 YDEGEE. V dropped 4 bases and J dropped 0 bases, with 13 bases sitting between them. CDR3 sequence (DNA): TGTGCCAGCAGCCAGGGTTACACAATGAACACTGAAGCTTTCTTT. The encoded protein is CASSQGYTMNTEAFF.

The chain couples TRBV28 to TRBJ2-3; D is undetermined. V was shortened by 6 bases and J by 5 bases, with 12 bases between the two germline ends. The CDR3 sequence is 13 residues long. The germline V gene encodes CDR1 MDHEN and CDR2 SYDVKM. DNA of the CDR3: TGTGCCAGCAGCCGAAGGGTGGAAGATACGCAGTATTTT. Translating gives CASSRRVEDTQYF.

The chain carries TRBV11-2 and TRBJ1-2; no clear D gene. From germline, CDR1 is SGHAT and CDR2 FQNNGV. Deletions cut 7 bases from V and 4 bases from J, with 19 bases between. The CDR3 extends over 15 amino acids. This CDR3 is CASTPLDQGPYGYTF. The CDR3 coding sequence is TGTGCCAGCACCCCTCTAGACCAAGGCCCCTATGGCTACACCTTC.

The chain recombines TRBV10-3 with TRBJ2-3; 8 bases fit TRBD2. The CDR3 spans 14 residues. Per germline, CDR1 ENHRY and CDR2 SYGVKD. Losses at the gene ends were 4 bases for V and 3 bases for J; bases not matched to a gene: 3. The CDR3 region has the DNA TGTGCCATCAGTGCCCCGGGGGGGACAGATACGCAGTATTTT. Translated: CAISAPGGTDTQYF.

This chain connects TRBV7-2 to TRBJ2-7, with TRBD1 as a possible D gene (5 bases). The germline CDR1 and CDR2 sequences are SGHTA and FQGNSA. This CDR3 contains 15 residues. Trimming cost V 5 bases and J 3 bases, with 17 bases left between them. The CDR3 DNA sequence: TGTGCCAGCAGCCGTGTGGCTGGGGCGAGCTACGAGCAGTACTTC. The encoded protein is CASSRVAGASYEQYF. Using reference TRBV7-2 and TRBJ2-7 for the parts outside the CDR3, the full variable domain is GAGVSQSPSNKVTEKGKDVELRCDPISGHTALYWYRQSLGQGLEFLIYFQGNSAPDKSGLPSDRFSAERTGGSVSTLTIQRTQQEDSAVYLCASSRVAGASYEQYFGPGTRLTVT.

This rearrangement joins TRBV7-2 to TRBJ1-5, with 7 bases identical to TRBD1. CDR1 and CDR2 from the germline V gene are SGHTA and FQGNSA. With V trimmed by 11 bases and J by 0 bases, 7 bases remained unmatched. The length of the CDR3 is 14 residues. CDR3 loop: CASRDRNSNQPQHF. In DNA, the CDR3 is TGTGCCTCCCGGGACAGAAATAGCAATCAGCCCCAGCATTTT.

The table lists this clone with a count of one. The V gene is TRBV4-1, the J gene TRBJ2-1; 11 nucleotides agree with TRBD2. The CDR3 is made up of 17 amino acids. Unmatched junction bases numbered 5, after V lost 0 bases and J lost 4 bases. CDR1 and CDR2 from the germline V gene are MGHRA and YSYEKL. In DNA, the CDR3 is TGCGCCAGCAGCCAAGAACTAGGGACTAGCGGATACAATGAGCAGTTCTTC. Residues: CASSQELGTSGYNEQFF.

DNA of the CDR3: TGCAGCGACGGACAGGGGCCAAACACAGATACGCAGTATTTT. Its protein is CSDGQGPNTDTQYF. The gene calls are TRBV29-1 and TRBJ2-3; 9 bases line up with TRBD1. Germline CDR1 is SQVTM and CDR2 is ANQGSEA. The CDR3 spans 14 residues. The V and J ends lost 7 bases and 2 bases, in that order; junction bases with no gene match: 7.

The V gene is TRBV4-1, the J gene TRBJ2-3, with a possible D match to TRBD2 (6 bases). The CDR3 consists of 15 residues. V shed 1 base and J shed 5 bases, with 13 bases lying between them. Germline CDR1 and CDR2: MGHRA and YSYEKL. The CDR3 DNA reads as TGCGCCAGCAGCCAAGGGGGGACTTCTGTAGATACGCAGTATTTT. Its protein is CASSQGGTSVDTQYF.

This clone was seen once. V usage is TRBV13 and J usage is TRBJ2-7; no reliable D call. The V gene lost 5 bases and the J gene lost 5 bases, with 16 bases spanning the gap. The CDR3 extends over 14 amino acids. CDR1 is PRHDT and CDR2 is FYEKMQ in the germline V gene (reference sequence). CDR3 amino acids: CASSPGPPQDEQYF. In DNA, the CDR3 is TGTGCCAGCAGCCCCGGGCCCCCTCAGGACGAGCAGTACTTC.

The chain is built from TRBV5-4 and TRBJ1-6; TRBD1 might be the D (5 bases). V lost 1 base to trimming and J lost 7 bases, with 9 bases between them. The CDR3 runs 14 residues. CDR1 and CDR2 (germline): SGHNT, YYREEE (reference sequence). In DNA, the CDR3 is TGTGCCAGCAGCTTGCATCAGGGCAATTCACCCCTCCACTTT. Its protein is CASSLHQGNSPLHF.

This clone was seen only once. The V call is TRBV25-1, the J call TRBJ1-2; maybe TRBD1 (5 bases). Trimming stripped 3 bases from V and 9 bases from J, with 20 bases between. The CDR3 has 15 amino acids. Germline CDR1 reads MGHDK; CDR2 reads SYGVNS. Here the CDR3 DNA reads TGTGCCAGCAGTGAGGCCCTGTCGGGGGTTCTGCGCTACACCTTC. As protein: CASSEALSGVLRYTF.

The chain couples TRBV15 to TRBJ1-6; D call uncertain. V lost 5 bases, J lost 8 bases, and 4 bases lay in between. Germline V gives CDR1 LNHNV, CDR2 YYDKDF (reference sequence). This CDR3 has 11 amino acids. CDR3 sequence (DNA): TGTGCCACCAGCCACGATTCACCCCTCCACTTT. Protein sequence: CATSHDSPLHF.

The chain is built from TRBV9 and TRBJ2-6; TRBD2 aligns across 9 bases. Looked up from germline, CDR1 is SGDLS and CDR2 is YYNGEE. CDR3 length: 15 residues. The V gene end was trimmed by 6 bases and the J gene end by 1 base; junction bases not matched to a gene: 2. The CDR3 protein is CASNLAGSGANVLTF. DNA for the CDR3: TGTGCCAGCAACCTAGCGGGGTCTGGGGCCAACGTCCTGACTTTC. Combining the CDR3 with reference TRBV9 and TRBJ2-6 gives the whole variable domain DSGVTQTPKHLITATGQRVTLRCSPRSGDLSVYWYQQSLDQGLQFLIQYYNGEERAKGNILERFSAQQFPDLHSELNLSSLELGDSALYFCASNLAGSGANVLTFGAGSRLTVL.

The chain uses TRBV28 and TRBJ2-1; TRBD1 might be the D (6 bases). Between the trimmed V and J ends, which lost 4 bases and 9 bases, there was a span of 25 bases. CDR3 size: 17 residues. The V gene's germline CDR1 is MDHEN and CDR2 SYDVKM. As DNA, the CDR3 is TGTGCCAGCAGTTCGCCCTCCGGGACATTCCGGTACGCTGAGCAGTTCTTC. Translated, it gives CASSSPSGTFRYAEQFF.

V is TRBV15 and J is TRBJ1-2; the match to TRBD1 covers 9 bases. This CDR3 is 15 amino acids long. Trimming at V came to 0 bases and at J to 6 bases, leaving 5 bases not matched to a gene. CDR1 is LNHNV and CDR2 is YYDKDF in the germline V gene (reference sequence). The CDR3 coding sequence is TGTGCCACCAGCAGAGAGACAGGGGGTCTTGATGGCTACACCTTC. The encoded protein is CATSRETGGLDGYTF.

The J gene is TRBJ2-3, the V gene TRBV4-3; no definite D call. Germline V gene sequence: CDR1 LGHNA, CDR2 YSLEER. The CDR3 length is 13 residues. Trimming removed 0 bases at V and 5 bases at J, with 6 bases between. The CDR3: CASSQDRLDTQYF. CDR3 coding DNA: TGCGCCAGCAGCCAAGATCGGCTAGATACGCAGTATTTT.